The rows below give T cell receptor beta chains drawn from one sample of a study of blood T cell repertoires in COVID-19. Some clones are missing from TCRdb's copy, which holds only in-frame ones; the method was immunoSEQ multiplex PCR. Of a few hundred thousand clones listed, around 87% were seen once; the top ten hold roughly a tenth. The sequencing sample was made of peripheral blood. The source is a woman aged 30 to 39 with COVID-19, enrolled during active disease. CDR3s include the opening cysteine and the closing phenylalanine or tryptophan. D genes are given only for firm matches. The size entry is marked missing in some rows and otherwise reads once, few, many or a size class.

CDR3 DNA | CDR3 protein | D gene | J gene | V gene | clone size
TGTGCCAGCAGTTTATTACCCAGGGAGGGATCACCCCTCCACTTT | CASSLLPREGSPLHF | - | TRBJ1-6 | TRBV28 | few
TGTGCCAGTAGTATCGGGACAGGGGGCTTGACTGAGCAGTTCTTC | CASSIGTGGLTEQFF | TRBD1 | TRBJ2-1 | TRBV19 | -
TGTGCCACCAGCAGAGGTGACAGAACTAATGAAAAACTGTTTTTT | CATSRGDRTNEKLFF | - | TRBJ1-4 | TRBV15 | -
TGTGCCTGGAGTGTTACCGGACGGACTTACGAGCAGTACTTC | CAWSVTGRTYEQYF | - | TRBJ2-7 | TRBV30 | -
TGTGCCAGCAGTTTCCCGGACAGGGCTGAAGCTTTCTTT | CASSFPDRAEAFF | TRBD1 | TRBJ1-1 | TRBV6-2/TRBV6-3 | once
TGTGCCAGCAGCTTAGGCACGGGGGGGAACACCGGGGAGCTGTTTTTT | CASSLGTGGNTGELFF | TRBD2 | TRBJ2-2 | TRBV11-3 | -
TGCGCCAGCAGTGATACGGCAGGGGATTCACCCCTCCACTTT | CASSDTAGDSPLHF | - | TRBJ1-6 | TRBV10-2 | once
TGTGCCGGGGGCAGGACATCGTTGGATACGCAGTATTTT | CAGGRTSLDTQYF | - | TRBJ2-3 | TRBV28 | -
TGTGCCAGCAGCTTAGCACAGGGGGGCGGCTACACCTTC | CASSLAQGGGYTF | TRBD1 | TRBJ1-2 | TRBV7-2 | once
TGTGCCAGCAGTTTATCCCCTAGCGCCAATGAGCAGTTCTTC | CASSLSPSANEQFF | - | TRBJ2-1 | TRBV27 | -
TGTGCCAGCTCATTGGCAGGGATCTCCTACGAGCAGTACTTC | CASSLAGISYEQYF | - | TRBJ2-7 | TRBV18 | -
TGTGCCAGCAGCCCCCAGAGTCCGGGAGAGCAGTACTTC | CASSPQSPGEQYF | - | TRBJ2-7 | TRBV7-2 | -
TGCAGTGCTAGTCCACTAGCGGGCGCCACAGATACGCAGTATTTT | CSASPLAGATDTQYF | TRBD2 | TRBJ2-3 | TRBV20-1 | once
TGTGCCAGCAGTGAAGCCCTAGCGGATACGCAGTATTTT | CASSEALADTQYF | - | TRBJ2-3 | TRBV2 | -
TGTGCCAGCAGTCGGCTCCGAGGGGGAAGCTACGAGCAGTACTTC | CASSRLRGGSYEQYF | - | TRBJ2-7 | TRBV28 | -
TGTGCCAGCAGCTTAGGAGGGATAGGTAATTCACCCCTCCACTTT | CASSLGGIGNSPLHF | - | TRBJ1-6 | TRBV7-2 | -
TGTGCCAGCAGCCAAGGTGGGGCTCGGGAGCAGTACTTC | CASSQGGAREQYF | - | TRBJ2-7 | TRBV3-1/TRBV3-2 | -
TGCAGTGCTAGTACAATGGGACAGGGGAACTATGGCTACACCTTC | CSASTMGQGNYGYTF | TRBD1 | TRBJ1-2 | TRBV20-1 | -
TGTGCCAGCAGTGGCGGACAGGGAACAGGGGCCAACGTCCTGACTTTC | CASSGGQGTGANVLTF | TRBD1 | TRBJ2-6 | TRBV6-4 | once
TGTGCCAGCTGTCTGCTAGGGACTAGCGGGCCTGCTAGCACAGATACGCAGTATTTT | CASCLLGTSGPASTDTQYF | TRBD2 | TRBJ2-3 | TRBV2 | -
TGTGCCAGCAGGCCGGACAGGGCGTATAATTCACCCCTCCACTTT | CASRPDRAYNSPLHF | TRBD1 | TRBJ1-6 | TRBV6-6 | once
TGTGCCAGCAGTGCGGCGGGAGGAAGCCGCGAGCAGTACTTC | CASSAAGGSREQYF | TRBD2 | TRBJ2-7 | TRBV25-1 | -
TGCGCCAGCAGCTCGACAGGGGAGCCCTATGGCTACACCTTC | CASSSTGEPYGYTF | TRBD1 | TRBJ1-2 | TRBV5-1 | -
TGTGCCAGTAGTATTTTTCAGAGCACAGATACGCAGTATTTT | CASSIFQSTDTQYF | - | TRBJ2-3 | TRBV19 | -
TGTGCCAGCAGTTTAGCACAGACCTACGAGCAGTACTTC | CASSLAQTYEQYF | - | TRBJ2-7 | TRBV27 | few
TGTGCCAGCAGCTCCCGGGACAGGGACACCGGGGAGCTGTTTTTT | CASSSRDRDTGELFF | TRBD1 | TRBJ2-2 | TRBV11-2 | -
TGTGCCAGCAGCCCTGGCAGGGGGCTCCCTAATGAAAAACTGTTTTTT | CASSPGRGLPNEKLFF | TRBD1 | TRBJ1-4 | TRBV7-8 | -
TGTGCCATCAGTGAGTCCAGGGGCAACTATGGCTACACCTTC | CAISESRGNYGYTF | - | TRBJ1-2 | TRBV10-3 | -
TGCGCCAGCAGTCACTCCCGGGGCAATCAGCCCCAGCATTTT | CASSHSRGNQPQHF | - | TRBJ1-5 | TRBV10-1 | -
TGTGCCAGCAGCTTACAGGGTGGTGGCACTGAAGCTTTCTTT | CASSLQGGGTEAFF | - | TRBJ1-1 | TRBV6-2/TRBV6-3 | -
TGTGCCAGCAGTCAGCGGGTAAGCTCCTACAATGAGCAGTTCTTC | CASSQRVSSYNEQFF | - | TRBJ2-1 | TRBV28 | -
TGCGCCAGCAGCTTGATCCCGGGTAGCACAGATACGCAGTATTTT | CASSLIPGSTDTQYF | - | TRBJ2-3 | TRBV5-1 | -
TGCGCCAGCAGCCAAGCTGCGGGAGGGGTAGACAATGAGCAGTTCTTC | CASSQAAGGVDNEQFF | TRBD2 | TRBJ2-1 | TRBV4-1 | few
TGCGCCAGCAGCTTTGGAGGGACTAGCGGTTACGAGCAGTACTTC | CASSFGGTSGYEQYF | TRBD2 | TRBJ2-7 | TRBV5-1 | -
TGTGCCAGCAGTCCGGACAGGGTCGGACAGCCCCAGCATTTT | CASSPDRVGQPQHF | TRBD1 | TRBJ1-5 | TRBV2 | -
TGTGCCACCAGCTCCCCGACAGGCCGCGAGCAGTTCTTC | CATSSPTGREQFF | - | TRBJ2-1 | TRBV24-1 | -
TGTGCCAGCAGTTTAGCAGGGGGGAGAGCTGAAGCTTTCTTT | CASSLAGGRAEAFF | TRBD1 | TRBJ1-1 | TRBV27 | -
TGCGCCAGCAGTGTTACTAGCGGGAGGTTACATGAGCAGTTCTTC | CASSVTSGRLHEQFF | TRBD2 | TRBJ2-1 | TRBV4-1 | -
TGCGCCAGCAGTCAAGACGGGACAGGGGGCCACTACGAGCAGTACTTC | CASSQDGTGGHYEQYF | TRBD1 | TRBJ2-7 | TRBV4-3 | -
TGTGCCAGCAGCCACCAGGGTTGGAATTCACCCCTCCACTTT | CASSHQGWNSPLHF | - | TRBJ1-6 | TRBV3-1/TRBV3-2 | few
TGTGCCAGCAGTCTAGGGGGGGGCCTATTCTACAATGAGCAGTTCTTC | CASSLGGGLFYNEQFF | - | TRBJ2-1 | TRBV28 | -
TGTGCCAGCAGCTTAAGCCCGTCCTACGAGCAGTACTTC | CASSLSPSYEQYF | - | TRBJ2-7 | TRBV7-9 | -
TGCAGCGTCAAAACAGGGGTTGGCTACACCTTC | CSVKTGVGYTF | TRBD1 | TRBJ1-2 | TRBV29-1 | -